This TCR beta chain was identified in a study of T cells in Graves' hyperthyroidism and ophthalmopathy (dated 2019 in TCRdb). For the wider study: Peripheral blood was sampled at the time of initial diagnosis, prior to any treatment. TCR V-J signatures able to tell the groups apart were searched for in a discovery cohort of around 95 patients, of whom roughly 42 had Graves' ophthalmopathy and 57 had stable Graves' hyperthyroidism. Whether ophthalmopathy could be predicted prospectively was tested in an independent validation cohort made up of 18 hyperthyroidism patients plus 17 patients who later progressed to ophthalmopathy. For training and testing, the roughly 100 patients in the discovery cohort were randomly divided in a 7:3 ratio. In addition, the study compared T-cell repertoires in thyroid tissue and in blood from 6 or 7 Graves' hyperthyroidism patients. Once sampling was done, hyperthyroidism patients were given methimazole at a starting dose of 30 mg daily, whereas ophthalmopathy patients were given high-dose intravenous methylprednisolone. TCR Vbeta CDR3 sequencing of some 140 peripheral blood samples (about 45 ophthalmopathy, 70 to 85 hyperthyroidism and some 17 progressor patients) is reported in the paper. What the work shows at the level of the full study, not this receptor alone: In cross-validation, a model built on a 13 V-J signature told ophthalmopathy apart from stable hyperthyroidism with over 85% sensitivity and approximately 81% specificity, and in testing the same model reached 80%/75%. No statistical method was used to fix the sample size in advance, and group allocation was not hidden from the investigators. In validation, the model predicted progression to ophthalmopathy a median of roughly six months before onset, with approximately 70% sensitivity and about 75% specificity. Most expanded thyroid clonotypes (frequency above 0.001) were also detected in blood, suggesting blood repertoires may reflect thyroid immune responses.

Graves' hyperthyroidism was defined as stable when no progression to ophthalmopathy occurred over 18 months of follow-up. Hyperthyroidism patients were newly diagnosed, with disease duration under 2 months, and aged 18 to 65 years. Patients with uncontrolled infections, other autoimmune diseases, pregnancy or lactation were excluded. Diagnoses relied on clinical symptoms, serum thyroxine and TRAb, thyroid ultrasound and orbital computed tomography. PBMCs were separated from under 11 ml of fresh peripheral blood using Ficoll-Paque density gradient centrifugation. Trizol reagent was used to extract total RNA, and RNA quality was then checked on an Agilent 2100 Bioanalyzer. The TCR beta CDR3 regions were amplified from RNA transcripts. A first-round RT-PCR of the TCR CDR3 used the HTBI primer set with the Qiagen OneStep RT-PCR kit. Libraries were constructed in a second round of multiplex PCR, after which size selection and purification were carried out. The libraries were sequenced on an Illumina HiSeq2000 using paired-end 100 bp reads. Concerning the study's data processing: SOAPnuke was used to process the raw data, with reads discarded if the reads contained adapters or uncalled bases, had a mean Phred below 15, or lacked an exact constant-primer or identifier match. COPE v1.2.5 was used to merge high-quality paired reads, and clonotypes were defined as unique nucleotide sequences. MiTCR v1.1 was used to align the clonotypes against IMGT TRBV, TRBD and TRBJ reference segments. Only V-J combinations with frequency above 0.0001, covering 99% to 99.2% of repertoires, were analysed. The TCS score was defined as the ratio of F50 (clonal expansion) to E x V (chaos), calculated using BLOSUM62-based TCRdist between CDR3 peptides within each V-J. Welch's t-statistics and random forest reduced some 510 V-J features to fewer than 15, which were used in a naive Bayes classifier (R e1071). TCRdb itself trimmed the public reads at Q25 with fastp, ran MiXCR and retained productive beta chains. One record per CDR3 amino acid sequence lists the most common genes and DNA. The V and J calls, along with clone size, are taken from TCRdb and not from the paper's own processing. The table for this sample lists about 210,000 distinct CDR3 sequences; roughly 17% of them were counted only once. Approximately 50% of the sample is in the top ten clones.

Details on this clonotype: It has no known antigen specificity. Base qualities are missing; no much larger clone stands one base away.

CDR1 MNHNS and CDR2 SASEGT are derived from the germline V gene. From the cysteine up to the phenylalanine, the CDR3 has a length of 13 residues. Only CDR3 DNA remains: 39 bases, in frame from the first base. V and J lose 5 bases and 2 bases, and a span of 10 bases separates them. This TCR derives from a man over 45 with Graves' hyperthyroidism. This chain joins TRBV6-1 to TRBJ2-7; a tentative D match to TRBD1 spans 5 bases. The sequenced material came from blood. CDR3 sequence: CASSLVQAYEQYF. At the DNA level, the sequence is TGTGCCAGCAGTCTTGTACAGGCCTACGAGCAGTACTTC.